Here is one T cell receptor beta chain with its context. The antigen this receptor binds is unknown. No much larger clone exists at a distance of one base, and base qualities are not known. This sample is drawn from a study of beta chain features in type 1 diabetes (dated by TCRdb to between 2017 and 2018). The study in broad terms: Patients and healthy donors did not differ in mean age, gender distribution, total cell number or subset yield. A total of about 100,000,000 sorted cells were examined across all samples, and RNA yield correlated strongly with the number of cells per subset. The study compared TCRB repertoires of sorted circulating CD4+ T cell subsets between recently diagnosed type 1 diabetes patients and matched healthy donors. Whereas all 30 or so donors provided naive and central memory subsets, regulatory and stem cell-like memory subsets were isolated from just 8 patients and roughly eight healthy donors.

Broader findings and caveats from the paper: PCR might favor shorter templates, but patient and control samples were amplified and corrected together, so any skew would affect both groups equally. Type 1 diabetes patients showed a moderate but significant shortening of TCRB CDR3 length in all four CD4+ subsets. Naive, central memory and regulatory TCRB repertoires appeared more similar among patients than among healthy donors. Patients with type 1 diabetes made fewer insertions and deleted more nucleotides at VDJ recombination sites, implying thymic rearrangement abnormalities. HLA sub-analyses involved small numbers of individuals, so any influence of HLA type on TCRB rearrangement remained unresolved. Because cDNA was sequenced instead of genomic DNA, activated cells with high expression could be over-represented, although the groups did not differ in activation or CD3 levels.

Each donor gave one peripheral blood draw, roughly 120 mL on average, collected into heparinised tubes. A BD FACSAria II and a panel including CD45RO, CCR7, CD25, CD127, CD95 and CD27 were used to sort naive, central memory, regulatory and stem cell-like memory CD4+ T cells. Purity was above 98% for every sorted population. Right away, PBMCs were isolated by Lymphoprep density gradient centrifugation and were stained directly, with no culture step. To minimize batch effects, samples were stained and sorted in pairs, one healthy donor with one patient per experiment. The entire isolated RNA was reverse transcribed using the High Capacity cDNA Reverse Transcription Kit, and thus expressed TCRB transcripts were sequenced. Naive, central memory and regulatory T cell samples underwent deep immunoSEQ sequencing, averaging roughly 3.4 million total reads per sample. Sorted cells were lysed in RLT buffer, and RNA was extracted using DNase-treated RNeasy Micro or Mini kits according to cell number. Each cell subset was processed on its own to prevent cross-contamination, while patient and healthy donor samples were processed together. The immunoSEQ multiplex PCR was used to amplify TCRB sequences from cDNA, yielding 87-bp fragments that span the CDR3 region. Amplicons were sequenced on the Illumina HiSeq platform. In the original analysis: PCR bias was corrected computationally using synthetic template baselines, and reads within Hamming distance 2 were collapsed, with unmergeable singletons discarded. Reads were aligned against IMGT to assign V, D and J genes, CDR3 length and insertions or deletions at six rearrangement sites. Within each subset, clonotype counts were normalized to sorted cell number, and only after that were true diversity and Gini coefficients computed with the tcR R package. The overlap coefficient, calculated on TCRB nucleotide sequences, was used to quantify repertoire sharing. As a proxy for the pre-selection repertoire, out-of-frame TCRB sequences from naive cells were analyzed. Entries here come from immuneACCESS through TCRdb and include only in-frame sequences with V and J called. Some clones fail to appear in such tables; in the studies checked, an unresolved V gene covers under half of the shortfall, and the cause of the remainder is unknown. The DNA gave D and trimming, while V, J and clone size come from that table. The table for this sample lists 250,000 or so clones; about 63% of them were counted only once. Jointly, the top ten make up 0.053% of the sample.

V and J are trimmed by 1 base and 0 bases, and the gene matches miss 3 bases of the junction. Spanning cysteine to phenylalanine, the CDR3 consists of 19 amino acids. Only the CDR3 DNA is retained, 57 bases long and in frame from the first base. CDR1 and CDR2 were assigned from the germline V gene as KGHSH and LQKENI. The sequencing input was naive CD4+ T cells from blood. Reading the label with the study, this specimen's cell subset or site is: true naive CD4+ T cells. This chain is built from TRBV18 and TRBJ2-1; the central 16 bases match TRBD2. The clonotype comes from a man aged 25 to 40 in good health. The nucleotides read TGTGCCAGCTCACCACAGGGACTAGCGGGAGGGAGCTCCTACAATGAGCAGTTCTTC. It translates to CASSPQGLAGGSSYNEQFF.